This entry lists 17 T cell receptor beta chains sequenced from one sample in a study of T-cell reconstitution after alpha-beta-depleted transplantation in children. Unique molecular identifiers tagged the TCRbeta library. TCRdb analysed the PCR reads with MiXCR anew, one entry per CDR3 protein. The table includes about 440,000 distinct CDR3 sequences, 43% detected once. The sample was PBMCs, taken before TCRalphabeta/CD19-depleted stem cell transplant. All receptors derive from a girl aged 2-10 years with aplastic anemia, due to receive a stem cell transplant.

Many counts were recorded for this clonotype. The rearrangement uses TRBV29-1 and TRBJ1-4, with TRBD1 matching over 7 bases. With V trimmed by 0 bases and J by 8 bases, 9 bases remained unmatched. CDR1 and CDR2 from the germline V gene are SQVTM and ANQGSEA. The CDR3 spans 15 residues. CDR3 coding DNA: TGCAGCGTTGAAGATCTCAAGACAGGGACGGAAAAACTGTTTTTT. Translated: CSVEDLKTGTEKLFF. Variable domain in full (rest from reference TRBV29-1 and TRBJ1-4): SAVISQKPSRDICQRGTSLTIQCQVDSQVTMMFWYRQQPGQSLTLIATANQGSEATYESGFVIDKFPISRPNLTFSTLTVSNMSPEDSSIYLCSVEDLKTGTEKLFFGSGTQLSVL.

The J gene is TRBJ1-3, the V gene TRBV12-3 or TRBV12-4; D not resolved. Trimming removed 5 bases at V and 2 bases at J, with 16 bases between. CDR3 size: 16 residues. The CDR3 protein is CASSPYLTKAGNTIYF. As DNA, the CDR3 is TGTGCCAGCAGTCCCTACTTGACCAAGGCTGGAAACACCATATATTTT.

Note on this clonotype: At one of its ends the junction is not consistent with the germline gene, which may arise from a read error. V usage is TRBV28 and J usage is TRBJ2-5, with D perhaps matching TRBD1 (6 bases). Germline-derived CDR1 and CDR2 are MDHEN and SYDVKM. The CDR3 sequence is 16 residues long. CDR3 nucleotides: TGTGCCAGCAGTCTATGGGACCGGGACACCCAAGAGACCCAGCACTTC. It encodes CASSLWDRDTQETQHF.

V usage is TRBV7-2 and J usage is TRBJ2-3, with TRBD1 identical over 9 bases. CDR3 length: 14 residues. Germline CDR1 and CDR2: SGHTA and FQGNSA. Losses at the gene ends were 5 bases for V and 6 bases for J; bases not matched to a gene: 6. This CDR3 reads CASSGTGIGDTQYF. The DNA of the CDR3 is TGTGCCAGCAGCGGGACAGGGATCGGGGATACGCAGTATTTT.

V usage is TRBV29-1 and J usage is TRBJ2-1; D assignment may be TRBD1 or TRBD2 (6 bases each). CDR1 is SQVTM, CDR2 ANQGSEA, per germline. With 0 bases removed from V and 7 bases from J, the gap between germline ends came to 10 bases. The CDR3 is 13 residues long. CDR3 DNA sequence: TGCAGCGTTGAAGATCGGAGGGGGAATGAGCAGTTCTTC. It codes for CSVEDRRGNEQFF.

This clonotype appeared a few times. The chain carries TRBV7-2 and TRBJ2-1; D unresolved. V was shortened by 6 bases and J by 0 bases, with 9 bases between the two germline ends. There are 14 residues in the CDR3. Germline-derived CDR1 and CDR2 are SGHTA and FQGNSA. The CDR3 sequence: CASSGLSSYNEQFF. For the CDR3, the DNA is TGTGCCAGCAGTGGGCTCAGCTCCTACAATGAGCAGTTCTTC.

The V call is TRBV6-5, the J call TRBJ2-3; a possible D gene is TRBD2 (6 bases). The CDR3 runs 12 residues. CDR1 and CDR2 (germline): MNHEY, SVGAGI. V was shortened by 10 bases and J by 2 bases, with 10 bases between the two germline ends. The DNA of the CDR3 is TGTGCCACCCGGGACTTCACAGATACGCAGTATTTT. This translates into CATRDFTDTQYF.

This clonotype was seen more than once but under ten times. V gene TRBV9 combines with J gene TRBJ1-1; possibly TRBD1 for D (6 bases). Trimming pared 0 bases from V and 8 bases from J, leaving 14 bases between. Per germline, CDR1 SGDLS and CDR2 YYNGEE. CDR3 length: 14 amino acids. Here the CDR3 DNA reads TGTGCCAGCAGCGTAGGAACAGGGAGCCCCGAAGCTTTCTTT. Translating it yields CASSVGTGSPEAFF.

The sample holds a few counts of this clonotype. CDR3 sequence: CASKAGNSNQPQHF. As DNA, the CDR3 is TGTGCCAGCAAGGCAGGGAATAGCAATCAGCCCCAGCATTTT. The chain joins TRBV7-2 to TRBJ1-5; TRBD1 might be the D (5 bases). The germline CDR1 and CDR2 sequences are SGHTA and FQGNSA. Trimming cost V 7 bases and J 0 bases, with 10 bases left between them. This CDR3 contains 14 residues.

The V and J genes are TRBV20-1 and TRBJ1-2, with D maybe TRBD1 (5 bases). CDR1 is DFQATT and CDR2 is SNEGSKA in the germline V gene (reference sequence). The CDR3 is made up of 16 amino acids. V was pared by 0 bases and J by 4 bases, with 18 bases between. DNA of the CDR3: TGCAGTGCTAGAGATCCGAACAGAGGGGACCTCTATGGCTACACCTTC. The encoded protein is CSARDPNRGDLYGYTF.

This clonotype has at least ten counts. Compared with germline, one end of the junction differs, possibly owing to a read error. The chain carries TRBV12-3 or TRBV12-4 and TRBJ1-1; the D gene is possibly TRBD1 (6 bases). The CDR3 sequence is 13 residues long. The CDR3 region has the DNA TGCGCCAGCAGCTTGACAGGGAACACTGAAGCTTTCTTT. The encoded protein is CASSLTGNTEAFF.

This clonotype was picked up a small number of times. The V call is TRBV7-9, the J call TRBJ2-1; D call uncertain. V dropped 5 bases and J dropped 7 bases, with 18 bases sitting between them. The V gene's germline CDR1 is SEHNR and CDR2 FQNEAQ (reference sequence). CDR3 length: 15 amino acids. The DNA of the CDR3 is TGTGCCAGCAGCCCCCCGAGGCTAGATCGAAATGAGCAGTTCTTC. Its protein product is CASSPPRLDRNEQFF.

The chain links TRBV20-1 to TRBJ2-2, with 12 bases that match TRBD2. Germline V gene sequence: CDR1 DFQATT, CDR2 SNEGSKA (reference sequence). Trimming removed 6 bases from V and 0 bases from J; junction bases left unmatched: 5. The CDR3 has 16 amino acids. The CDR3 DNA reads as TGCAGTGCGCCCGGGACTAGCGGGCCGAACACCGGGGAGCTGTTTTTT. The encoded protein is CSAPGTSGPNTGELFF.

Worth noting for this clonotype: A single base separates this from a much larger clone, so it may be a read error. The rearrangement uses TRBV11-2 and TRBJ2-1; the match to TRBD2 covers 8 bases. Germline-derived CDR1 and CDR2 are SGHAT and FQNNGV. V was clipped by 0 bases and J by 12 bases; unmatched bases: 4. The CDR3 covers 13 residues. This CDR3 reads CASSLELADWQFF. In nucleotides, the CDR3 is TGTGCCAGCAGCTTAGAACTAGCGGATTGGCAGTTCTTC.

This chain connects TRBV2 to TRBJ2-7; maybe TRBD2 (6 bases). V was cut by 1 base and J by 5 bases, with 12 bases left in between. CDR1 is SNHLY, CDR2 FYNNEI, per germline. This CDR3 comprises 14 residues. CDR3 protein: CASSEDLGRHEQYF. DNA of the CDR3: TGTGCCAGCAGTGAAGACTTGGGGAGGCACGAGCAGTACTTC.

This clonotype was seen many times. The J gene is TRBJ2-2, the V gene TRBV5-1; possible D gene TRBD1, 6 bases. CDR1 and CDR2 from the germline V gene are SGHRS and YFSETQ. Trimming cost V 0 bases and J 6 bases, with 6 bases left between them. The CDR3 totals 13 residues. The CDR3 nucleotides are TGCGCCAGCAGCTTGGACAGGGCCGGGGAGCTGTTTTTT. Translation: CASSLDRAGELFF. Looking up the rest from reference TRBV5-1 and TRBJ2-2 gives the full variable domain: KAGVTQTPRYLIKTRGQQVTLSCSPISGHRSVSWYQQTPGQGLQFLFEYFSETQRNKGNFPGRFSGRQFSNSRSEMNVSTLELGDSALYLCASSLDRAGELFFGEGSRLTVL.

This clonotype turned up a few times. The V call is TRBV2, the J call TRBJ2-2, with 8 bases aligning to TRBD2. V shed 3 bases and J 7 bases; nucleotides not matched to a gene: 1. CDR1 is SNHLY and CDR2 is FYNNEI in the germline V gene. This CDR3 has 13 amino acids. CDR3 DNA: TGTGCCAGCAGTGACCGGGAGGGCGGGGAGCTGTTTTTT. Its protein product is CASSDREGGELFF.